These 6 T cell receptor delta chains share one sample of origin, sequenced in a study of gamma-delta chains in newborns, infants, children. TCRdb re-processed the reads using CATT. The table includes several thousand delta-chain clones, 44% detected once. The sample consisted of blood, taken at week 6. These receptors all come from a child who was a newborn, infant or young child, either healthy, febrile or measles-vaccinated (not recorded which).

This clone was picked up one time. One end of the junction varies from germline; a read error may be responsible. The chain joins TRDV2 to TRDJ1, with unresolved D. Germline loops: CDR1 GEAIGNYY, CDR2 EKD. The CDR3 loop spans 18 amino acids. The CDR3 DNA is TGTGCCTGTGGCACCGTGGGCTTAATGACCCCGTACACCGATAAACTCATCTTT. Residues: CACGTVGLMTPYTDKLIF.

This clone was seen only a few times. This rearrangement joins TRDV2 to TRDJ3; 9 nucleotides agree with TRDD3. This CDR3 is 20 amino acids long. The germline V gene encodes CDR1 GEAIGNYY and CDR2 EKD. V dropped 0 bases and J dropped 0; count of bases not matched to a gene: 8. This chain's CDR3 is CACDTVLGDLSSWDTRQMFF. The CDR3 DNA sequence: TGTGCCTGTGACACCGTACTGGGGGACCTAAGCTCCTGGGACACCCGACAGATGTTTTTC.

This clone was detected only a few times. As DNA, the CDR3 is TGTGCTCTTGGGGAACTAGGGTCCTACCTGGGGGTCTTACCTTTTTTGACAGCACAACTCTTCTTT. Residues: CALGELGSYLGVLPFLTAQLFF. This chain connects TRDV1 to TRDJ2; D may be TRDD3 (7 bases). The germline V and J ends were trimmed by 0 bases and 1 base, with 27 bases remaining between them. CDR1 and CDR2 (germline): TSWWSYY, QGS. The CDR3 totals 22 residues.

The V gene is TRDV1, the J gene TRDJ1; 7 bases are shared with TRDD3. V was pared by 6 bases and J by 1 base, with 20 bases of the junction left unmatched. Germline V lookup: CDR1 TSWWSYY, CDR2 QGS. The CDR3 is 19 residues long. For the CDR3, the DNA is TGTGCTCTTGGCCCCCTAGTGATAGTGGGGATAGGGGGCACCGATAAACTCATCTTT. It translates to CALGPLVIVGIGGTDKLIF.

With respect to this clone: A much larger clone lies one base from this, so it may be a read error. This sample also contains other DNA sequences that code for the same CDR3. Here the CDR3 DNA reads TGTGCCTTTTTCTCCCGGGGTGGGGGGTACTTGGGAGACACCGATAAACTCATCTTT. This translates into CAFFSRGGGYLGDTDKLIF. V gene TRDV3 combines with J gene TRDJ1, with D possibly TRDD3 on 6 matching bases. V was pared by 2 bases and J by 0 bases, with 28 bases between. The germline V gene encodes CDR1 TVYSNPD and CDR2 GDNSRS (reference sequence). The CDR3 is made up of 19 amino acids.

In the case of this clone: An end of the junction differs from the germline gene, which may be a read error. The same CDR3 is also encoded by other DNA sequences in this sample. V is TRDV2 and J is TRDJ1; D remains ambiguous. The CDR3 extends over 16 amino acids. Germline V lookup: CDR1 GEAIGNYY, CDR2 EKD. The CDR3 bases are TGCGCCTGTGGAAGGCGCGCGAAAAACCCTACCGATAAACTCATCTTT. Residues: CACGRRAKNPTDKLIF.